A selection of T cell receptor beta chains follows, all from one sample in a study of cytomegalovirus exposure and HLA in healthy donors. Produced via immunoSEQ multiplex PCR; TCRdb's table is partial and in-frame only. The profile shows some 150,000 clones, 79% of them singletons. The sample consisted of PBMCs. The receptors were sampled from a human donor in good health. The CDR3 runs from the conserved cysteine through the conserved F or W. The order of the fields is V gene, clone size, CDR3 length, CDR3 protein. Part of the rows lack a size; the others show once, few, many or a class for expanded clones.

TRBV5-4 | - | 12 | CASSPGGSEAFF
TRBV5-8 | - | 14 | CASSLSGGSNEQFF
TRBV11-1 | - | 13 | CASKDITYNEQFF
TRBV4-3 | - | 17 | CASSRQPGTNLNEKLFF
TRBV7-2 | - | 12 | CASSLPNNEQFF
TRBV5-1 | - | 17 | CASSLISGLAGGPSQFF
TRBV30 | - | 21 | CAWSGFIRQGGSNGTYNEQFF
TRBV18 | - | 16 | CASSPGQGMVANEQFF
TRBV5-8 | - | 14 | CASSYGTPTYEQYF
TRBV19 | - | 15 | CATKPIDSHLYGYTF
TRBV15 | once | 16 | CATSRDFQGFTDTQYF
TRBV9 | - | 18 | CASSHGLAASLITGELFF
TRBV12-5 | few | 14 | CASGLTGVAEKLFF
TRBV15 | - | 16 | CATSRGTSGNEETQYF
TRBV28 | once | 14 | CATNWDRGYYEQYF
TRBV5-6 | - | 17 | CASGPGTSGRVGGELFF
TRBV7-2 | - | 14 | CASSRWRGSYEQYF
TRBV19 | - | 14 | CASSVQGAEYEQYF
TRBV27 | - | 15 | CASSLGTSGRDEQFF
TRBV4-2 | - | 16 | CASSQVGLAGDNEQFF
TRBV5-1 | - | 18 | CASSAGLAGVRADYEQYF
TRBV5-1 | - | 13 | CASSTLANYGYTF
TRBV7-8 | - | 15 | CASSLGLTANYGYTF
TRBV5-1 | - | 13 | CASSSGFTGELFF
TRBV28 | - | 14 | CASILGQGVGPQHF
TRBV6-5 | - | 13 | CASRKTGSQPQHF
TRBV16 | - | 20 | CASSQRSSGRGAPGANVLTF
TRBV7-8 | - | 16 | CASSSSRTGTVFEQYF
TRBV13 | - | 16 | CASSSAGLADTGELFF
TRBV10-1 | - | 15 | CASSESLQGNTEAFF